The TCR beta chain under discussion was sequenced for a study of blood T cell repertoires in COVID-19. Across the study: The United States, Italy and Spain provided the acute and convalescent COVID-19 samples. Sample material is recorded as cDNA or gDNA derived from T cells, B-cell-depleted T cells, or PBMCs.

V was pared by 8 bases and J by 10 bases, with 17 bases between. The CDR3 runs 12 residues. CDR1 SEHNR and CDR2 FQNEAQ come from the germline V gene (reference sequence). Original methodology: Quantification of nucleated cells was approximated via reference gene primer amplification. Measured with immunoSEQ multiplex PCR; TCRdb has only the in-frame clones, and not every one. Clonal size and the V and J genes are those of that table, whereas D and trimming came from the DNA. The sample includes approximately 130,000 clones, about 83% of them seen just once. The source is a man aged 35-49 years with active or convalescent COVID-19. Material for sequencing was peripheral blood. V gene TRBV7-9 combines with J gene TRBJ1-1, with D unclear. In DNA form, the CDR3 reads TGTGCCAGCGCGCCCACCCCCGGGAGAGCTTTCTTT. Its protein is CASAPTPGRAFF.